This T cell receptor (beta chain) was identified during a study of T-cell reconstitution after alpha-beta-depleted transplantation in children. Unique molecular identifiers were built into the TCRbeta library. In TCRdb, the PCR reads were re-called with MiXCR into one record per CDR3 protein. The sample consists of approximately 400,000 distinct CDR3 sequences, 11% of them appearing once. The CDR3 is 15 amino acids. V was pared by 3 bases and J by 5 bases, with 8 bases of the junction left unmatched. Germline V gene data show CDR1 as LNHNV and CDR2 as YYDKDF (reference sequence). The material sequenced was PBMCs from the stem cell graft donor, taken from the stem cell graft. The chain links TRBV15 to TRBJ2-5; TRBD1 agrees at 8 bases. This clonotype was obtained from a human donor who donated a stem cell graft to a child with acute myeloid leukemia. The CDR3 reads CATSREDRGWETQYF. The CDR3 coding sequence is TGTGCCACCAGCAGGGAAGACAGGGGATGGGAGACCCAGTACTTC.